These T cell receptor beta chains were read from a single sample in a study of blood T cell repertoires in COVID-19. Generated by immunoSEQ multiplex PCR, the TCRdb table keeps only in-frame clones and is missing some. This repertoire shows fewer than 500,000 clones, 80% to 90% found once; its top ten account for about 1.5%. Sequenced: peripheral blood. These receptors were taken from a woman aged 30 to 39 with active or convalescent COVID-19. Both conserved end residues are part of each CDR3. D genes are given only for firm matches. Only some rows state a clone size, as once, few, many or a class for expanded clones.

V	D	J	size	DNA	CDR3
TRBV5-1	TRBD2	TRBJ2-5	once	TGCGCCAGCAACCCCGGCGTAGCGGGAGGTGGAGAGACCCAGTACTTC	CASNPGVAGGGETQYF
TRBV4-1	TRBD1	TRBJ2-7	once	TGCGCCAGCAGCCAAGCCGGGACAGGGTTCGACGAGCAGTACTTC	CASSQAGTGFDEQYF
TRBV2	-	TRBJ1-1	-	TGTGCCAGCAGTGGCAATCAGGGCCCGAGCACTGAAGCTTTCTTT	CASSGNQGPSTEAFF
TRBV6-1	-	TRBJ2-1	-	TGTGCCAGCAGTGAAGCCCAGGGGAGTGATTACAATGAGCAGTTCTTC	CASSEAQGSDYNEQFF
TRBV6-1	-	TRBJ1-4	-	TGTGCCAGCAGTGAACTGGGGGGGCGAAATGAAAAACTGTTTTTT	CASSELGGRNEKLFF
TRBV14	TRBD2	TRBJ2-3	once	TGTGCCAGCAGCCAGTCTAGCGGGTTCAGCACAGATACGCAGTATTTT	CASSQSSGFSTDTQYF
TRBV27	TRBD1	TRBJ1-2	-	TGTGCCAGCAGTTTTCAGGGGGCAAGGAGCTACACCTTC	CASSFQGARSYTF
TRBV7-8	TRBD2	TRBJ2-1	-	TGTGCCAGCAGCTCGGTAGGGACTAGCGGGCGAGATGAGCAGTTCTTC	CASSSVGTSGRDEQFF
TRBV18	-	TRBJ1-3	once	TGTGCCAGCTCAGAAACGGCGGTCTCTGGAAACACCATATATTTT	CASSETAVSGNTIYF
TRBV6-1	-	TRBJ1-5	once	TGTGCCAGCAGTGAAGCGGGCGGGCAGCCCCAGCATTTT	CASSEAGGQPQHF
TRBV5-1	-	TRBJ1-6	-	TGCGCCAGCAGCCTTGACCAGGGTAATTCACCCCTCCACTTT	CASSLDQGNSPLHF
TRBV6-5	TRBD1	TRBJ1-2	-	TGTGCCAGCAGTAGAGGGACAGTCTATGGCTACACCTTC	CASSRGTVYGYTF
TRBV6-5	-	TRBJ2-2	-	TGTGCCAGCGCCCGGGAGTTGTTCACCGGGGAGCTGTTTTTT	CASARELFTGELFF
TRBV5-1	TRBD1	TRBJ1-4	few	TGCGCCAGCAGCTTGGTGGGTCTAGCCGGGACAGGGGGTGAAAAACTGTTTTTT	CASSLVGLAGTGGEKLFF
TRBV12-3/TRBV12-4	-	TRBJ1-1	-	TGTGCCAGCAGGACAGGATCGAACACTGAAGCTTTCTTT	CASRTGSNTEAFF
TRBV2	TRBD1	TRBJ1-2	few	TGTGCCAGCATCCAACAGGGGGCTGGCTACACCTTC	CASIQQGAGYTF
TRBV14	TRBD2	TRBJ2-5	-	TGTGCCAGCAGCCAAGGTTTAGCTAGCGGGAGTTTGGAGACCCAGTACTTC	CASSQGLASGSLETQYF
TRBV19	TRBD2	TRBJ2-1	-	TGTGCCAGTAGTAATCCTAGCGGGAGGTTTTACAATGAGCAGTTCTTC	CASSNPSGRFYNEQFF
TRBV7-9	TRBD1	TRBJ1-1	-	TGTGCCAGCAGCTGGGATACAGGGGGGAACACTGAAGCTTTCTTT	CASSWDTGGNTEAFF
TRBV3-1/TRBV3-2	TRBD1	TRBJ2-5	-	TGTGCCAGCAGCCAAGACTCGTGGGGACAGGGGGGAGAGACCCAGTACTTC	CASSQDSWGQGGETQYF
TRBV19	-	TRBJ2-7	-	TGTGCCAGTAGTATAGCTGCCAGGGGCAACTACGAGCAGTACTTC	CASSIAARGNYEQYF
TRBV6-5	TRBD2	TRBJ2-1	-	TGTGCCAGCAGTTACATGGGCGGGAGGACCTACAATGAGCAGTTCTTC	CASSYMGGRTYNEQFF
TRBV7-9	TRBD1	TRBJ1-1	-	TGTGCCAGCAGCTTAGGGAGACAGGGGGGGAACACTGAAGCTTTCTTT	CASSLGRQGGNTEAFF
TRBV6-5	TRBD1	TRBJ1-3	-	TGTGCCAGCAGTTGGGACAGCTCTGGAAACACCATATATTTT	CASSWDSSGNTIYF
TRBV18	TRBD1	TRBJ2-7	-	TGTGCCAGCTCACCCGGGACAGGGGCCCGCGAGCAGTACTTC	CASSPGTGAREQYF
TRBV5-1	-	TRBJ1-1	-	TGCGCCAGCAGCGTGGGGGCTGCGGAAGCTTTCTTT	CASSVGAAEAFF
TRBV6-6	TRBD2	TRBJ2-7	-	TGTGCCAGCAACTATAGGGCTAGCGGGAACCCCTACGAGCAGTACTTC	CASNYRASGNPYEQYF
TRBV6-1	-	TRBJ2-3	-	TGTGCCAGCAGTGAGATACACGGGACAGATACGCAGTATTTT	CASSEIHGTDTQYF
TRBV4-2	TRBD1	TRBJ1-2	-	TGTGCCAGCAGCACGGACAGGGGTTTGAATGGCTACACCTTC	CASSTDRGLNGYTF
TRBV7-9	-	TRBJ2-7	-	TGTGCCAGCAGCTCTGGATGGTCAGGGGGGACTCGTTACGAGCAGTACTTC	CASSSGWSGGTRYEQYF
TRBV2	TRBD2	TRBJ2-3	-	TGTGCCAGCAGGATGGGTAGCGGGGGTATAGATACGCAGTATTTT	CASRMGSGGIDTQYF
TRBV15	TRBD1	TRBJ1-2	once	TGTGCCACCAGCAGAGAGTCCGGGATGGCGGAGAGGACAGGGGGCGGTTATGGCTACACCTTC	CATSRESGMAERTGGGYGYTF
TRBV5-4	-	TRBJ2-5	-	TGTGCCAGCAGCATACTAGTTTCAGAGACCCAGTACTTC	CASSILVSETQYF
TRBV12-2	-	TRBJ1-2	-	TGTGCAAGTCGCTTTCAGGGGGCGATTGGCTACACCTTC	CASRFQGAIGYTF
TRBV19	-	TRBJ1-2	-	TGTGCCACCTTTGAGAGCGCTGGCTACACCTTC	CATFESAGYTF
TRBV5-4	TRBD2	TRBJ2-2	-	TGTGCCAGCAGCTTGGAGGGACTAGCGGGAAACACCGGGGAGCTGTTTTTT	CASSLEGLAGNTGELFF